A single sample is the source of the 30 T cell receptor beta chains below, sequenced in a study of blood T cell repertoires in COVID-19. Data came from immunoSEQ multiplex PCR; TCRdb stores just in-frame clones and leaves some out. The data contain roughly 140,000 clones, around 81% of them singletons. The sample comprised peripheral blood. The receptors here all came from a man aged 60 to 75 with active or convalescent COVID-19.

V is TRBV12-3 or TRBV12-4 and J is TRBJ1-2; D is unclear. Between the trimmed V and J ends, which lost 5 bases and 0 bases, there was a span of 4 bases. The length of the CDR3 is 12 residues. CDR3 region: CASSGANYGYTF. CDR3 DNA sequence: TGTGCCAGCAGTGGAGCTAACTATGGCTACACCTTC.

The chain couples TRBV15 to TRBJ2-2; 10 bases align to TRBD1. CDR3 length: 16 residues. V was pared by 6 bases and J by 6 bases, with 10 bases of the junction left unmatched. The V gene's germline CDR1 is LNHNV and CDR2 YYDKDF (reference sequence). DNA of the CDR3: TGTGCCACCAGTAAGTTCGTGACAGGGGGCCCCGGGGAGCTGTTTTTT. It translates to CATSKFVTGGPGELFF.

The rearrangement joins TRBV23-1 to TRBJ1-5; 7 nucleotides match TRBD1. TRBV23-1 is given ORF status, its function remaining uncertain. V gave up 2 bases and J gave up 7 bases; unmatched junction bases: 11. The CDR3 spans 16 residues. This CDR3 is CASSQPPDRDKQPQHF. CDR3 sequence (DNA): TGCGCCAGCAGTCAACCCCCTGACAGGGATAAACAGCCCCAGCATTTT.

J is TRBJ2-6 and V is TRBV5-4; TRBD2 agrees at 11 bases. V shed 3 bases, J shed 0 bases, and the junction held 2 bases outside the gene matches. This CDR3 has 17 residues. Germline CDR1 SGHNT, CDR2 YYREEE (reference sequence). The CDR3 coding sequence is TGTGCCAGCAGCTCGGGACTAGCGGTCTCTGGGGCCAACGTCCTGACTTTC. Translation gives CASSSGLAVSGANVLTF.

The J gene is TRBJ2-3, the V gene TRBV7-7; possible D gene TRBD1, 5 bases. V was pared by 5 bases and J by 0 bases, with 15 bases between. CDR3 length: 16 amino acids. CDR1 SSHAT and CDR2 FNYEAQ come from the germline V gene (reference sequence). The CDR3 protein is CASSIGGDSSTDTQYF. CDR3 sequence (DNA): TGTGCCAGCAGCATAGGCGGCGACAGTAGCACAGATACGCAGTATTTT.

The chain links TRBV5-1 to TRBJ1-5; D not certain. Germline CDR1 and CDR2: SGHRS and YFSETQ. The CDR3 length is 13 residues. The V and J ends lost 0 bases and 9 bases respectively, with 10 bases between them. CDR3 residues: CASSLGGPGPQHF. The CDR3 DNA follows: TGCGCCAGCAGCTTGGGAGGGCCGGGGCCCCAGCATTTT.

In this sample, this clone turned up once. V is TRBV7-2 and J is TRBJ1-4, with D possibly matching TRBD1 (6 bases). This CDR3 has 13 amino acids. The V gene lost 4 bases and the J gene lost 11 bases, with 14 bases spanning the gap. Looked up from germline, CDR1 is SGHTA and CDR2 is FQGNSA. The chain's CDR3 is CASSSSTGWKLFF. CDR3 DNA sequence: TGTGCCAGCAGCTCGAGCACAGGGTGGAAACTGTTTTTT.

This chain joins TRBV2 and TRBJ1-6; 8 bases align to TRBD1. CDR1 is SNHLY, CDR2 FYNNEI, per germline. The CDR3 runs 16 residues. J gave up 7 bases and V 6 bases, and 11 bases lay outside the gene matches. CDR3 DNA: TGTGCCAGCAGGGAAACCCAGGGGGCTATAAATTCACCCCTCCACTTT. Translated: CASRETQGAINSPLHF. Complete variable domain (other parts from reference TRBV2 and TRBJ1-6): EPEVTQTPSHQVTQMGQEVILRCVPISNHLYFYWYRQILGQKVEFLVSFYNNEISEKSEIFDDQFSVERPDGSNFTLKIRSTKLEDSAMYFCASRETQGAINSPLHFGNGTRLTVT.

This clone was seen just once. The J gene is TRBJ2-6, the V gene TRBV6-1, with D perhaps TRBD2 (6 bases). This CDR3 contains 16 residues. Germline lookup yields CDR1 MNHNS and CDR2 SASEGT. V was clipped by 4 bases and J by 0 bases, with 10 bases between them. The CDR3 bases are TGTGCCAGCAGTGGGGACGGGGGCTCTGGGGCCAACGTCCTGACTTTC. This gives the protein CASSGDGGSGANVLTF.

This chain uses TRBV7-3 with TRBJ1-1; 8 positions agree with TRBD1. Germline CDR1 reads SGHTA; CDR2 reads FQGTGA. The CDR3 runs 13 residues. Germline trimming cut 4 bases from V and 3 bases from J; bases unmatched to any gene: 1. The CDR3 reads CASSWDRYTEAFF. The CDR3 DNA is TGTGCCAGCAGCTGGGACAGGTACACTGAAGCTTTCTTT.

The chain is built from TRBV28 and TRBJ2-6; TRBD1 is a possible D gene (7 bases). The V gene's germline CDR1 is MDHEN and CDR2 SYDVKM. Trimming left V 6 bases short and J 4 bases short, with 16 bases between. The CDR3 consists of 16 residues. The CDR3 protein is CASSPLRGVGANVLTF. The CDR3 nucleotides are TGTGCCAGCAGCCCCCTCAGGGGGGTCGGGGCCAACGTCCTGACTTTC.

The chain couples TRBV6-5 to TRBJ1-2, with D perhaps TRBD1 (6 bases). The CDR3 contains 13 residues. Trimming took off 6 bases at V and 5 bases at J, with 13 bases between the two ends. Germline loops: CDR1 MNHEY, CDR2 SVGAGI. CDR3 region: CASRKGEGYGYTF. DNA for the CDR3: TGTGCCAGCAGAAAGGGGGAGGGGTATGGCTACACCTTC.

This clone was seen once. The V and J genes are TRBV24-1 and TRBJ1-5, with a possible D match to TRBD1 (6 bases). CDR1 and CDR2 from the germline V gene are KGHDR and SFDVKD. The ends were cut back, 3 bases at V and 0 bases at J, with 11 bases in the middle. This CDR3 has 16 residues. CDR3 bases: TGTGCCACCAGTGATCCGACAGGAGATAGCAATCAGCCCCAGCATTTT. As protein: CATSDPTGDSNQPQHF.

The chain has TRBV11-2 and TRBJ2-3; D is unclear. V shed 6 bases and J shed 1 base, with 8 bases lying between them. Germline lookup yields CDR1 SGHAT and CDR2 FQNNGV. The CDR3 runs to 13 residues. In DNA, the CDR3 is TGTGCCAGCAGTCAAGGAGGCACAGATACGCAGTATTTT. The encoded protein is CASSQGGTDTQYF.

The chain uses TRBV5-1 and TRBJ2-5, with D perhaps TRBD1 (8 bases). CDR3 length: 14 amino acids. Germline V gene sequence: CDR1 SGHRS, CDR2 YFSETQ. V was pared by 6 bases and J by 5 bases, with 17 bases between. CDR3 coding DNA: TGCGCCAGCAACCCCACAGGGGGAGGGGAGACCCAGTACTTC. Protein product: CASNPTGGGETQYF.

The table lists this clone with a few counts. This chain links TRBV7-3 with TRBJ1-3; D is ambiguous. Trimming left V 2 bases short and J 0 bases short, with 14 bases between. Looked up from germline, CDR1 is SGHTA and CDR2 is FQGTGA. The CDR3 extends over 17 amino acids. Written as DNA, the CDR3 is TGTGCCAGCAGCTTAGGAGGAGGCTTGAGCTCTGGAAACACCATATATTTT. Translation: CASSLGGGLSSGNTIYF.

V and J are TRBV19 and TRBJ2-3, with D possibly TRBD2 on 6 matching bases. This CDR3 region has 13 residues. Trimming stripped 5 bases from V and 6 bases from J, with 12 bases between. Per germline, CDR1 LNHDA and CDR2 SQIVND (reference sequence). The DNA of the CDR3 is TGTGCCAGTAGTGCTCGGGACTTCGATACGCAGTATTTT. It specifies CASSARDFDTQYF.

The genes are TRBV5-5 and TRBJ1-5; D gene unclear. Per germline, CDR1 SGHKS and CDR2 YYEKEE (reference sequence). V was shortened by 1 base and J by 9 bases, with 8 bases between the two germline ends. The length of the CDR3 is 12 residues. The CDR3 coding sequence is TGTGCCAGCAGCTTGCACGCGGGGCCCCAGCATTTT. Protein product: CASSLHAGPQHF.

This clone was counted a single time. This chain links TRBV4-1 with TRBJ2-1, with no clear D. Germline assignment: CDR1 MGHRA and CDR2 YSYEKL. Trimming shortened V by 0 bases and J by 10 bases, and 13 bases separated the two germline ends. There are 14 residues in the CDR3. For the CDR3, the DNA is TGCGCCAGCAGCCAAGATAGAACCCTAGGAGAGCAGTTCTTC. It translates to CASSQDRTLGEQFF.

This clone was observed a single time. CDR3 DNA: TGTGCCAGCAGTGAAGCCAGGGGTGTCGGTTCACCCCTCCACTTT. It yields the protein CASSEARGVGSPLHF. This chain links TRBV2 with TRBJ1-6, with D perhaps TRBD1 (6 bases). Between the trimmed V and J ends, which lost 0 bases and 9 bases, there was a span of 12 bases. CDR3 length equals 15 residues. CDR1 is SNHLY and CDR2 is FYNNEI in the germline V gene. Based on the CDR3 plus reference TRBV2 and TRBJ1-6, the full variable domain is EPEVTQTPSHQVTQMGQEVILRCVPISNHLYFYWYRQILGQKVEFLVSFYNNEISEKSEIFDDQFSVERPDGSNFTLKIRSTKLEDSAMYFCASSEARGVGSPLHFGNGTRLTVT.

This clone was picked up many times. The V call is TRBV7-2, the J call TRBJ2-1; 12 bases are a match to TRBD2. This CDR3 has 15 residues. After removal of 6 bases from V and 6 bases from J, the junction contained 6 bases not matched to a gene. CDR1 is SGHTA and CDR2 is FQGNSA in the germline V gene. The CDR3 DNA sequence: TGTGCCAGCAGTATCCAACTAGCGGGAGGCAATGAGCAGTTCTTC. This encodes CASSIQLAGGNEQFF.

This chain's CDR3 is CAIGRDRGLDYTF. Here the CDR3 DNA reads TGTGCCATCGGCCGGGACAGGGGACTTGACTACACCTTC. This chain connects TRBV10-3 to TRBJ1-2; TRBD1 agrees at 10 bases. Looked up from germline, CDR1 is ENHRY and CDR2 is SYGVKD. V trimming: 8 bases; J trimming: 10 bases; junction bases outside the gene matches: 10. This CDR3 contains 13 residues.

The chain employs TRBV28 and TRBJ1-5; no clear D gene. The CDR3 loop spans 13 amino acids. Trimming took off 6 bases at V and 3 bases at J, with 9 bases between the two ends. Germline V gene data show CDR1 as MDHEN and CDR2 as SYDVKM. CDR3 loop: CASRGPNNQPQHF. CDR3 in DNA: TGTGCCAGCAGGGGCCCTAACAATCAGCCCCAGCATTTT. Full variable domain (missing parts from reference TRBV28 and TRBJ1-5): DVKVTQSSRYLVKRTGEKVFLECVQDMDHENMFWYRQDPGLGLRLIYFSYDVKMKEKGDIPEGYSVSREKKERFSLILESASTNQTSMYLCASRGPNNQPQHFGDGTRLSIL.

In this sample, this clone turned up a few times. This sequence joins TRBV3-1 (or the pseudogene TRBV3-2) and TRBJ1-1; D possibly corresponds to TRBD1 (5 bases). This CDR3 has 14 amino acids. Germline lookup yields CDR1 LGHDT and CDR2 YNNKEL (reference sequence). V was cut by 1 base and J by 3 bases, with 9 bases left in between. As DNA, the CDR3 is TGTGCCAGCAGCCAAGTTGTAGGGGACACTGAAGCTTTCTTT. Protein product: CASSQVVGDTEAFF.

The J gene is TRBJ1-4, the V gene TRBV5-1, with 7 bases identical to TRBD1. The CDR3 covers 14 residues. Losses at the gene ends were 3 bases for V and 3 bases for J; bases not matched to a gene: 2. The germline CDR1 and CDR2 sequences are SGHRS and YFSETQ. The CDR3 is CASSWTGSNEKLFF. The CDR3 bases are TGCGCCAGCAGCTGGACAGGATCTAATGAAAAACTGTTTTTT.

The chain combines TRBV7-8 with TRBJ1-2; TRBD1 matches at 8 bases. Per the germline V gene, CDR1 is SGHVS and CDR2 is FQNEAQ. The CDR3 length is 20 residues. Losses at the gene ends were 1 base for V and 1 base for J; bases not matched to a gene: 17. Written as DNA, the CDR3 is TGTGCCAGCAGCTTAGTTTCCTCGGGGACAGGCAGTCTAGTTAACTATGGCTACACCTTC. It yields the protein CASSLVSSGTGSLVNYGYTF. The full variable domain, with the rest looked up from reference TRBV7-8 and TRBJ1-2, is GAGVSQSPRYKVAKRGQDVALRCDPISGHVSLFWYQQALGQGPEFLTYFQNEAQLDKSGLPSDRFFAERPEGSVSTLKIQRTQQEDSAVYLCASSLVSSGTGSLVNYGYTFGSGTRLTVV.

As concerns this clone: This CDR3 is also generated by other DNA sequences in the sample. This chain uses TRBV18 with TRBJ2-1; tentatively, D is TRBD1 (6 bases). Germline V gene sequence: CDR1 KGHSH, CDR2 LQKENI. The V gene lost 1 base and the J gene lost 8 bases, with 12 bases spanning the gap. The CDR3 runs to 14 residues. CDR3 loop: CASSPRRGGDEQFF. The CDR3 DNA reads as TGTGCCAGCTCACCACGGCGAGGGGGAGATGAGCAGTTCTTC.

The rearrangement links TRBV5-4 to TRBJ2-1; the D is unclear. V was shortened by 0 bases and J by 8 bases, with 9 bases between the two germline ends. This CDR3 spans 13 amino acids. Germline V gives CDR1 SGHNT, CDR2 YYREEE (reference sequence). The chain's CDR3 is CASSLEASDEQFF. CDR3 nucleotide sequence: TGTGCCAGCAGCTTGGAAGCTTCGGATGAGCAGTTCTTC.

This rearrangement joins TRBV2 to TRBJ2-1, with 8 bases aligning to TRBD1. V trimming: 3 bases; J trimming: 9 bases; junction bases outside the gene matches: 1. The CDR3 contains 12 residues. Germline V gene lookup returns CDR1 SNHLY and CDR2 FYNNEI. The CDR3, as DNA: TGTGCCAGCAGTGACGACAGGGGTGAGCAGTTCTTC. It codes for CASSDDRGEQFF.

V is TRBV9 and J is TRBJ2-6; 9 nucleotides match TRBD1. Germline loops: CDR1 SGDLS, CDR2 YYNGEE. V shed 1 base, J shed 0 bases, and the junction held 5 bases outside the gene matches. The CDR3 runs 18 residues. The CDR3 DNA is TGTGCCAGCAGCGTACCGGGACAGGGAAGCTCTGGGGCCAACGTCCTGACTTTC. Its translation is CASSVPGQGSSGANVLTF.